Sequencing of this TCR beta chain was carried out in a study of blood T cell repertoires in COVID-19. Study-level information: From T cells, B-cell-depleted T cells, or PBMCs came the material, which was cDNA or gDNA.

With V trimmed by 6 bases and J by 9 bases, 14 bases remained unmatched. Germline V gene sequence: CDR1 SGHNT, CDR2 YYREEE (reference sequence). This CDR3 comprises 16 residues. In the source study's methods: Amplification from reference gene primers served as the basis for estimated nucleated cell counts. Sequencing used immunoSEQ multiplex PCR; TCRdb keeps in-frame clones, though not all of them. V, J and clone size were drawn from that table, and D and trimming were deduced from the DNA. The profile shows 50,000 or so clones, roughly 80% of them singletons. Material for sequencing was peripheral blood. The chain employs TRBV5-4 and TRBJ1-6; 8 bases are shared with TRBD1. This receptor was obtained from a man aged 35 to 55 with acute or convalescent COVID-19. CDR3 nucleotides: TGTGCCAGCACCCTTACGGACAGGGCCTCTGTTTCACCCCTCCACTTT. It translates to CASTLTDRASVSPLHF.